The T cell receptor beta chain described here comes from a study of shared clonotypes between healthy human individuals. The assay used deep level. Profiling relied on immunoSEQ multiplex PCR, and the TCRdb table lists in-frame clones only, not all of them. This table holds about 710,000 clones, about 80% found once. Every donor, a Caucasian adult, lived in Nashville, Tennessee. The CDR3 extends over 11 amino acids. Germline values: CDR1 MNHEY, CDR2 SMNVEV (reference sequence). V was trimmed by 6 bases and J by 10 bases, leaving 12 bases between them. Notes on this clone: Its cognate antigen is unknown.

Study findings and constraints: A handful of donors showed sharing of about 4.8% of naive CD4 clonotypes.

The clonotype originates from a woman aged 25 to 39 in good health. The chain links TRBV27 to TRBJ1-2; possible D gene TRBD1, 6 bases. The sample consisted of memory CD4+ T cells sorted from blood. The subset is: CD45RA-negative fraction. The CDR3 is CASRLKGVYTF. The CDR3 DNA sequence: TGTGCCAGCAGGCTCAAGGGGGTCTACACCTTC.